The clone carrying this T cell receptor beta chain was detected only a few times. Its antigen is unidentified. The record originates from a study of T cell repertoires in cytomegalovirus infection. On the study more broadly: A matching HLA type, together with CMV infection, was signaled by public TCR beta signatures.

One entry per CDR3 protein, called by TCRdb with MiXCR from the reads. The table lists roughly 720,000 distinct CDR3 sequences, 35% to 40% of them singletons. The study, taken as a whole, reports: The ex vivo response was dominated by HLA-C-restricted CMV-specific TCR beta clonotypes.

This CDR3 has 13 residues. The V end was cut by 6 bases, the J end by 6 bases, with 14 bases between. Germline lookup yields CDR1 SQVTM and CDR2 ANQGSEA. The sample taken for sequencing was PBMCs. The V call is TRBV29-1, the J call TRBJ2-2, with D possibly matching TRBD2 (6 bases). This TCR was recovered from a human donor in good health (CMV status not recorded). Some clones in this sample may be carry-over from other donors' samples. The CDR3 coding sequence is TGCAGCGTGAGGGACCCGGGGGCCGGGGAGCTGTTTTTT. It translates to CSVRDPGAGELFF.